The 30 T cell receptor beta chains reported below all come from one sample, sequenced in a study of cytomegalovirus exposure and HLA in healthy donors. PCR primers comprised 60 Vbeta and 13 Jbeta primers. TCRdb's copy holds only in-frame clones and misses some; the assay was immunoSEQ multiplex PCR. The sample shows about 120,000 clones, approximately 86% of them seen only once. Source material: PBMCs. The receptors were sampled from a man in his forties in good health and CMV-seronegative.

The V gene is TRBV6-1, the J gene TRBJ2-7; perhaps TRBD1 as D (6 bases). The germline gives CDR1 MNHNS, CDR2 SASEGT. There are 13 residues in the CDR3. Deletions cut 8 bases from V and 2 bases from J, with 13 bases between. The CDR3 DNA follows: TGTGCCAGCGGCCGGGACAAGCCCTACGAGCAGTACTTC. This codes for CASGRDKPYEQYF.

This clone has only a few counts. The CDR3 region has the DNA TGTGCCAGCAGTTATACAGGGTCCGGGGAGCTGTTTTTT. It encodes CASSYTGSGELFF. This chain uses TRBV7-6 with TRBJ2-2; D perhaps matches TRBD1 (6 bases). The CDR3 covers 13 residues. Trimming stripped 6 bases from V and 6 bases from J, with 11 bases between. Per the germline V gene, CDR1 is SGHVS and CDR2 is FNYEAQ.

J is TRBJ1-2 and V is TRBV19, with a possible D match to TRBD1 (5 bases). V dropped 7 bases and J dropped 8 bases, with 17 bases sitting between them. Germline CDR1 is LNHDA and CDR2 is SQIVND (reference sequence). The CDR3 runs to 13 residues. The CDR3 sequence is CASKSGTQRGYTF. The CDR3, as DNA: TGTGCCAGTAAATCGGGGACTCAGAGGGGCTACACCTTC. Full variable domain (outside the CDR3, taken from reference TRBV19 and TRBJ1-2): DGGITQSPKYLFRKEGQNVTLSCEQNLNHDAMYWYRQDPGQGLRLIYYSQIVNDFQKGDIAEGYSVSREKKESFPLTVTSAQKNPTAFYLCASKSGTQRGYTFGSGTRLTVV.

The V call is TRBV11-3, the J call TRBJ2-7, with TRBD1 matching over 8 bases. The CDR3 is made up of 12 amino acids. V was pared by 3 bases and J by 5 bases, with 0 bases of the junction left unmatched. The germline V gene has CDR1 SGHNT and CDR2 YENEEA. CDR3 protein: CASSLTGDEQYF. In nucleotides, the CDR3 is TGTGCCAGCAGCTTGACAGGGGACGAGCAGTACTTC.

CDR3 nucleotides: TGTGCCAGCAGGTTTACAGGAACGAACACTGAAGCTTTCTTT. Encoded protein: CASRFTGTNTEAFF. The V call is TRBV2, the J call TRBJ1-1; weak D call: TRBD1 (5 bases). CDR1 is SNHLY and CDR2 is FYNNEI in the germline V gene. V was cut by 6 bases and J by 1 base, with 12 bases left in between. This CDR3 has 14 amino acids.

V and J are TRBV6-1 and TRBJ2-3; the match to TRBD1 covers 9 bases. V lost 2 bases and J lost 5; bases outside the gene matches: 5. CDR3 size: 15 residues. Germline V gives CDR1 MNHNS, CDR2 SASEGT. The CDR3 loop reads CASSELGQGRDTQYF. CDR3 coding DNA: TGTGCCAGCAGTGAATTGGGACAGGGACGAGATACGCAGTATTTT.

This chain links TRBV5-4 with TRBJ1-1; D is undetermined. The CDR3 extends over 12 amino acids. In germline, CDR1 is SGHNT, CDR2 YYREEE (reference sequence). Trimming pared 3 bases from V and 5 bases from J, leaving 8 bases between. CDR3 sequence: CASSSGVTEAFF. The CDR3 nucleotides read TGTGCCAGCAGCTCGGGAGTGACTGAAGCTTTCTTT.

This clone was detected only a few times. The gene calls are TRBV6-1 and TRBJ1-6; no firm D call. The CDR3 covers 16 residues. V gave up 2 bases and J gave up 11 bases, with 19 bases separating them. CDR1 is MNHNS, CDR2 SASEGT, per germline. CDR3 DNA sequence: TGTGCCAGCAGTGAACTCTGGTCAGGTTCCCAAGCACCCCTCCACTTT. It is translated as CASSELWSGSQAPLHF.

The chain couples TRBV6-1 to TRBJ1-2; a possible D gene is TRBD1 (5 bases). This CDR3 is built from 14 residues. The V gene's germline CDR1 is MNHNS and CDR2 SASEGT. V was trimmed by 6 bases and J by 5 bases, leaving 16 bases between them. This chain's CDR3 is CASREYGAWYGYTF. The CDR3 nucleotides are TGTGCCAGCAGGGAATATGGGGCTTGGTATGGCTACACCTTC.

The chain is built from TRBV7-2 and TRBJ2-7, with 15 bases that match TRBD2. Germline CDR1 reads SGHTA; CDR2 reads FQGNSA. The CDR3 loop spans 17 amino acids. V lost 5 bases to trimming and J lost 3 bases; unmatched junction nucleotides: 8. As DNA, the CDR3 is TGTGCCAGCAGCGTCTCTCCGGGACTAGCGGGGGGCTACGAGCAGTACTTC. It translates to CASSVSPGLAGGYEQYF.

In its sample, this clone was seen a few times. An end of the junction differs from the germline gene, which may be a read error. This chain's CDR3 is CASRIGETEAFF. The CDR3 region has the DNA TGTGCCAGTAGAATAGGGGAGACTGAAGCTTTCTTT. The rearrangement links TRBV19 to TRBJ1-1; a possible D gene is TRBD1 (5 bases). Looked up from germline, CDR1 is LNHDA and CDR2 is SQIVND (reference sequence). This CDR3 is 12 amino acids long.

The chain is built from TRBV2 and TRBJ1-3, with 8 bases lining up with TRBD1. V dropped 10 bases and J dropped 1; count of bases not matched to a gene: 6. The CDR3 is made up of 14 amino acids. Germline lookup yields CDR1 SNHLY and CDR2 FYNNEI. This chain's CDR3 is CATSYRGSGNTIYF. In DNA form, the CDR3 reads TGTGCCACATCGTACAGGGGGTCTGGAAACACCATATATTTT.

CDR3 protein: CASSGDRREYEQYF. For the CDR3, the DNA is TGTGCCAGCAGCGGGGACAGGAGAGAGTACGAGCAGTACTTC. V is TRBV28 and J is TRBJ2-7; 8 bases map to TRBD1. Germline values: CDR1 MDHEN, CDR2 SYDVKM. The length of the CDR3 is 14 residues. V lost 6 bases, J lost 4 bases, and 8 bases stayed unmatched.

This chain uses TRBV25-1 with TRBJ1-3; a possible D gene is TRBD1 (5 bases). Germline CDR1 MGHDK, CDR2 SYGVNS. V was shortened by 3 bases and J by 8 bases, with 14 bases between the two germline ends. The CDR3 loop spans 14 amino acids. DNA for the CDR3: TGTGCCAGCAGTGACGGGACTCTCTCGGACACCATATATTTT. Its protein product is CASSDGTLSDTIYF.

This chain's CDR3 is CASSQATGLLAKNIQYF. DNA of the CDR3: TGCGCCAGCAGCCAAGCTACAGGATTGCTAGCCAAAAACATTCAGTACTTC. The chain uses TRBV4-3 and TRBJ2-4, with D perhaps matching TRBD1 (5 bases). There are 17 residues in the CDR3. The V end lost 1 base, the J end lost 0 bases, and 13 bases lay between the germline ends. Per germline, CDR1 LGHNA and CDR2 YSLEER.

The rearrangement joins TRBV29-1 to TRBJ1-3; D is unresolved. CDR1 SQVTM and CDR2 ANQGSEA come from the germline V gene. The CDR3 consists of 12 residues. CDR3 protein: CGAHQAGNTIYF. The CDR3 DNA reads TGCGGCGCGCATCAGGCTGGAAACACCATATATTTT.

V usage is TRBV28 and J usage is TRBJ1-3; D call uncertain. Deletions cut 3 bases from V and 4 bases from J, with 13 bases between. Looked up from germline, CDR1 is MDHEN and CDR2 is SYDVKM. The CDR3 length is 15 residues. This CDR3 is CASSLGRVGGNTIYF. CDR3 sequence (DNA): TGTGCCAGCAGTTTGGGGAGGGTGGGGGGAAACACCATATATTTT.

The V gene is TRBV19, the J gene TRBJ2-7, with D possibly TRBD1 on 6 matching bases. Between the trimmed V and J ends, which lost 6 bases and 0 bases, there was a span of 9 bases. Germline loops: CDR1 LNHDA, CDR2 SQIVND (reference sequence). The CDR3 has 13 residues. The chain's CDR3 is CASSMDSSYEQYF. The CDR3 coding sequence is TGTGCCAGTAGCATGGACAGCTCCTACGAGCAGTACTTC.

The V and J genes are TRBV30 and TRBJ1-1; D gene unclear. The CDR3 covers 13 residues. The V end lost 1 base, the J end lost 2 bases, and 8 bases lay between the germline ends. Looked up from germline, CDR1 is GTSNPN and CDR2 is SVGIG (reference sequence). The CDR3 spells CAWSDGVNTEAFF. The DNA for the CDR3 is TGTGCCTGGAGTGACGGGGTAAACACTGAAGCTTTCTTT.

The chain is built from TRBV5-4 and TRBJ2-7; 10 bases align to TRBD1. CDR3 length: 14 residues. Losses at the gene ends were 4 bases for V and 3 bases for J; bases not matched to a gene: 4. The V gene's germline CDR1 is SGHNT and CDR2 YYREEE (reference sequence). The CDR3 DNA sequence: TGTGCCAGCAGCGTGGGACAGGGGCGCTACGAGCAGTACTTC. Amino acid sequence: CASSVGQGRYEQYF.

This clone turned up a few times. The V and J genes are TRBV29-1 and TRBJ2-2; 7 nucleotides align to TRBD1. V lost 6 bases to trimming and J lost 5 bases; unmatched junction nucleotides: 9. Germline V CDR1 and CDR2: SQVTM, ANQGSEA. The CDR3 is 14 amino acids. This CDR3 reads CSVATGLMTGELFF. CDR3 nucleotides: TGCAGCGTAGCGACAGGGCTTATGACCGGGGAGCTGTTTTTT.

V gene TRBV5-1 combines with J gene TRBJ2-5; 14 bases line up with TRBD2. The CDR3 consists of 18 residues. Germline loops: CDR1 SGHRS, CDR2 YFSETQ. The junction had 9 bases not matched to a gene; V was cut back by 3 bases and J by 2 bases. The CDR3 coding sequence is TGCGCCAGCAGCTCCGCAGTCGGACTAGCGGGGGGTCAAGAGACCCAGTACTTC. This gives the protein CASSSAVGLAGGQETQYF.

This clone was detected only once. The genes are TRBV5-1 and TRBJ1-1; D ambiguous. Trimming removed 2 bases at V and 0 bases at J, with 8 bases between. CDR3 length equals 14 residues. Germline V gives CDR1 SGHRS, CDR2 YFSETQ. In nucleotides, the CDR3 is TGCGCCAGCAGCTTAACGTTAGTGAACACTGAAGCTTTCTTT. This codes for CASSLTLVNTEAFF.

The rearrangement joins TRBV7-8 to TRBJ2-7; TRBD2 matches at 10 bases. The ends lost 5 bases at V and 2 bases at J; junction bases unmatched: 3. Germline V lookup: CDR1 SGHVS, CDR2 FQNEAQ. This CDR3 is built from 14 residues. Here the CDR3 reads CASSRSGGAYEQYF. CDR3 DNA: TGTGCCAGCAGCAGAAGCGGGGGGGCCTACGAGCAGTACTTC.

In this sample, this clone turned up a few times. The rearrangement links TRBV7-9 to TRBJ1-1; D remains ambiguous. CDR3 length: 13 amino acids. Trimming stripped 3 bases from V and 0 bases from J, with 5 bases between. Germline CDR1 SEHNR, CDR2 FQNEAQ (reference sequence). The CDR3 sequence is CASSFGMNTEAFF. The CDR3 DNA reads as TGTGCCAGCAGCTTCGGGATGAACACTGAAGCTTTCTTT.

This clone has only a few counts. The chain has TRBV18 and TRBJ1-1, with 8 bases fitting TRBD1. The J segment lost 3 bases and the V segment lost 5 bases, leaving 2 bases of the junction unmatched. CDR1 and CDR2 from the germline V gene are KGHSH and LQKENI. The CDR3 is made up of 13 amino acids. DNA for the CDR3: TGTGCCAGCTCATCGACAGGGGACACTGAAGCTTTCTTT. Its translation: CASSSTGDTEAFF.

This sequence joins TRBV14 and TRBJ2-3, with D possibly matching TRBD2 (6 bases). The length of the CDR3 is 13 residues. Per the germline V gene, CDR1 is SGHDN and CDR2 is FVKESK. V gave up 4 bases and J gave up 8 bases, with 13 bases separating them. The CDR3: CASSPGAEGTQYF. CDR3 DNA: TGTGCCAGCAGCCCTGGCGCGGAGGGTACGCAGTATTTT. The variable domain in full, completed from reference TRBV14 and TRBJ2-3, reads EAGVTQFPSHSVIEKGQTVTLRCDPISGHDNLYWYRRVMGKEIKFLLHFVKESKQDESGMPNNRFLAERTGGTYSTLKVQPAELEDSGVYFCASSPGAEGTQYFGPGTRLTVL.

V gene TRBV9 combines with J gene TRBJ1-1; 7 bases line up with TRBD1. The germline gives CDR1 SGDLS, CDR2 YYNGEE. The CDR3 spans 14 residues. V shed 4 bases, J shed 4 bases, and the junction held 7 bases outside the gene matches. CDR3 nucleotides: TGTGCCAGCAGCCCCCGACAGGGATCCACTGAAGCTTTCTTT. It yields the protein CASSPRQGSTEAFF.

The DNA of the CDR3 is TGTGCCAGCAGCCAAGACTTGGGGGCGACCTATGGCTACACCTTC. It is translated as CASSQDLGATYGYTF. The rearrangement joins TRBV4-2 to TRBJ1-2; the D gene is possibly TRBD1 (6 bases). V was cut by 0 bases and J by 4 bases, with 12 bases left in between. The CDR3 consists of 15 residues. In germline, CDR1 is LGHNA, CDR2 YNFKEQ.

The chain is built from TRBV30 and TRBJ1-1; D unresolved. CDR3 length equals 11 residues. Germline V CDR1 and CDR2: GTSNPN, SVGIG (reference sequence). V gave up 3 bases and J gave up 1 base, with 3 bases separating them. CDR3 amino acids: CAWSRNTEAFF. CDR3 DNA: TGTGCCTGGAGCAGGAACACTGAAGCTTTCTTT.